The clone carrying this T cell receptor beta chain was seen a handful of times. The antigen is not known. Isolated RNA was reverse transcribed into cDNA used as the sequencing template. The data were produced by immunoSEQ multiplex PCR, yet TCRdb's version contains in-frame clones alone and is incomplete. Found here are about 270,000 clones, approximately 60% of them singletons; the top ten hold 0.9% to 0.95%. The data were taken from a study of CD8+ T cells in alopecia areata. Findings and caveats of the study: Since there was just one nonresponder, nobody can yet say how baseline CD8+ expansion ties to response.

Treatment reported: oral pan-JAK inhibitor, 5-10 mg twice daily. This receptor was obtained from a human donor with alopecia areata. The source was CD4+ T cells sorted from blood, collected at approximately week 52, from a patient treated with tofacitinib.

Here the CDR3 reads CSQETVTTDTQYF. The CDR3 DNA is TGCAGCCAGGAAACAGTAACCACAGATACGCAGTATTTT. The chain has TRBV29-1 and TRBJ2-3; D uncertain. The length of the CDR3 is 13 residues. V dropped 8 bases and J dropped 2 bases, with 14 bases sitting between them. Germline V CDR1 and CDR2: SQVTM, ANQGSEA.